This T cell receptor beta chain was profiled in a study of cytomegalovirus exposure and HLA in healthy donors. Whole-study context: The approximately 110 validation repertoires used a platform that matched the one used for the 600 to 750 first-cohort repertoires, as a later analysis reported.

On this clone itself: Its antigen is as yet unknown.

General observations from the study: A few chains linked to CMV were shown in vitro to be specific for CMV antigens.

From the 120-subject validation cohort, which was separate from the roughly 700-subject first cohort, the donors were drawn. TCRdb keeps only in-frame clones here, not all; method: immunoSEQ multiplex PCR. The table shows 50,000 to 65,000 clones, with 85% to 95% occurring only once. The source material was PBMCs. This clonotype was obtained from a woman aged 18-29 years in good health and CMV-seropositive.

The CDR3: CASSPTTTGGTQYF. For the CDR3, the DNA is TGCGCCAGCAGCCCCACTACGACCGGGGGGACCCAGTACTTC. The chain uses TRBV5-1 and TRBJ2-5, with D tentatively TRBD2 (6 bases). CDR3 size: 14 residues. V lost 4 bases and J 7 bases, leaving 17 bases between the germline ends. Germline V gene sequence: CDR1 SGHRS, CDR2 YFSETQ.